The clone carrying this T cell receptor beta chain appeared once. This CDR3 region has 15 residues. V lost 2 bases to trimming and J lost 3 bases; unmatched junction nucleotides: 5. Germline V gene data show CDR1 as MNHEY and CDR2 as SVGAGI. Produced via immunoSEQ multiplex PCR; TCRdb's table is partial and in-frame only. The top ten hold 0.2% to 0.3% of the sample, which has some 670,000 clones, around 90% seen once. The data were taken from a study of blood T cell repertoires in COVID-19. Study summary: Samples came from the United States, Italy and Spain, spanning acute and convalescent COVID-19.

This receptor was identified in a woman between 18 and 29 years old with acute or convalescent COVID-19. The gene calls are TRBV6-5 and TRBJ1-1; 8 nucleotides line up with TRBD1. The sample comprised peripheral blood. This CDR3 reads CASSYRTGSYTEAFF. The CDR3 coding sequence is TGTGCCAGCAGTTACCGGACAGGGTCATACACTGAAGCTTTCTTT.